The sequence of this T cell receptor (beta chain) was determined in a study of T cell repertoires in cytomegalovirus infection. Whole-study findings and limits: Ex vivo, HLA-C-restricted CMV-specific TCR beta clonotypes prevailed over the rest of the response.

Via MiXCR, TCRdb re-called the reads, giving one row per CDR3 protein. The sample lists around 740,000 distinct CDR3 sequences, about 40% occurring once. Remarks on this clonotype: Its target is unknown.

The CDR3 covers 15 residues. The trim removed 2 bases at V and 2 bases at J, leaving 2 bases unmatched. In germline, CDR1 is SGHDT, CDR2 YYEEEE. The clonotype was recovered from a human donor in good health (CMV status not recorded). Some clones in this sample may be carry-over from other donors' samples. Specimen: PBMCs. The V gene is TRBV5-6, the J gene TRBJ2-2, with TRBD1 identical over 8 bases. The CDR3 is CASSFRGLNTGELFF. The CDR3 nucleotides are TGTGCCAGCAGCTTCAGGGGGCTCAACACCGGGGAGCTGTTTTTT.